The 16 T cell receptor beta chains in this list originate from one sample, sequenced in a study of blood T cell repertoires in COVID-19 (dated by TCRdb to the early 2020s). To prepare the library, the immunoSEQ multiplex PCR assay was applied. TCRdb's version of the immuneACCESS table is confined to in-frame rearrangements and falls short of the full clone set. An unresolved V gene accounts for under half of the shortfall where checked; the remainder is of unknown origin. A total of about 16,000 clones appear in this sample, roughly 89% of them only once. The top ten clonotypes cover less than 6% of the sample. What was sequenced was peripheral blood. The receptors derive from a human donor in a cohort sampled during active COVID-19.

The chain is built from TRBV7-9 and TRBJ1-2, with D maybe TRBD1 (5 bases). The CDR3 sequence is 14 residues long. The V gene's germline CDR1 is SEHNR and CDR2 FQNEAQ (reference sequence). The V end lost 7 bases, the J end lost 5 bases, and 17 bases lay between the germline ends. The CDR3 protein is CASTLGGLDYGYTF. In nucleotides, the CDR3 is TGTGCCAGCACCCTCGGGGGGTTGGATTATGGCTACACCTTC.

This clone was detected only once. This chain connects TRBV5-1 to TRBJ2-7; 7 bases line up with TRBD1. The CDR3 sequence is 14 residues long. Per the germline V gene, CDR1 is SGHRS and CDR2 is YFSETQ. After removal of 0 bases from V and 4 bases from J, the junction contained 4 bases not matched to a gene. The CDR3 sequence: CASSLAGRGYEQYF. CDR3 nucleotides: TGCGCCAGCAGCTTGGCTGGCAGGGGGTACGAGCAGTACTTC.

The gene calls are TRBV18 and TRBJ2-6, with D tentatively TRBD2 (5 bases). Germline CDR1 and CDR2: KGHSH and LQKENI. CDR3 size: 13 residues. Trimming left V 6 bases short and J 4 bases short, with 7 bases between. This CDR3 reads CASSPGGANVLTF. The CDR3 DNA reads as TGTGCCAGCTCCCCGGGGGGGGCCAACGTCCTGACTTTC.

By share of the sample, this clone is medium-sized. This sample includes further DNA sequences coding for the same CDR3. V and J are TRBV7-2 and TRBJ2-2, with 8 bases lining up with TRBD1. The CDR3 covers 16 residues. The germline gives CDR1 SGHTA, CDR2 FQGNSA. Germline trimming cut 0 bases from V and 3 bases from J; bases unmatched to any gene: 3. CDR3 in amino acids: CASSLAGQGYTGELFF. In nucleotides, the CDR3 is TGTGCCAGCAGCTTAGCAGGACAGGGCTACACCGGGGAGCTGTTTTTT.

The rearrangement links TRBV7-9 to TRBJ2-1; D is unresolved. V lost 0 bases and J 9 bases, leaving 6 bases between the germline ends. Germline V gene lookup returns CDR1 SEHNR and CDR2 FQNEAQ (reference sequence). The CDR3 sequence is 12 residues long. In DNA, the CDR3 is TGTGCCAGCAGCTTAGCGCAGATTGAGCAGTTCTTC. This translates into CASSLAQIEQFF.

V is TRBV5-4 and J is TRBJ2-5; D remains unclear. CDR1 and CDR2 from the germline V gene are SGHNT and YYREEE (reference sequence). The CDR3 loop spans 11 amino acids. V gave up 3 bases and J gave up 5 bases, with 5 bases separating them. The CDR3 region has the DNA TGTGCCAGCAGCTCTCGGGAGACCCAGTACTTC. Protein: CASSSRETQYF.

V is TRBV5-4 and J is TRBJ1-4, with no clear D. The CDR3 sequence is 15 residues long. V lost 4 bases, J lost 3 bases, and 13 bases lay in between. From germline, CDR1 is SGHNT and CDR2 YYREEE (reference sequence). The CDR3 bases are TGTGCCAGCAGCGGACGGGGAGAGGCTAATGAAAAACTGTTTTTT. It yields the protein CASSGRGEANEKLFF.

V is TRBV7-9 and J is TRBJ1-2; no definite D call. V was shortened by 3 bases and J by 8 bases, with 13 bases between the two germline ends. The CDR3 consists of 13 residues. Germline loops: CDR1 SEHNR, CDR2 FQNEAQ (reference sequence). CDR3 in amino acids: CASSLTKSGGYTF. CDR3 DNA: TGTGCCAGCAGCTTGACTAAATCGGGCGGCTACACCTTC.

This chain joins TRBV19 and TRBJ2-2, with 9 bases identical to TRBD2. This CDR3 has 15 residues. The V gene end was trimmed by 2 bases and the J gene end by 7 bases; junction bases not matched to a gene: 5. Germline lookup yields CDR1 LNHDA and CDR2 SQIVND (reference sequence). The CDR3 nucleotides read TGTGCCAGTAGTATAAAGCGGGAGGCCGTCGGGGAGCTGTTTTTT. This sequence encodes CASSIKREAVGELFF.

The gene calls are TRBV6-2 or TRBV6-3 and TRBJ2-5, with unresolved D. The CDR3 has 14 amino acids. The ends were cut back, 2 bases at V and 5 bases at J, with 12 bases in the middle. Germline V gene sequence: CDR1 MNHEY, CDR2 SVGEGT. CDR3 protein: CASSYDGSRETQYF. Here the CDR3 DNA reads TGTGCCAGCAGTTACGACGGTTCGAGGGAGACCCAGTACTTC.

The chain employs TRBV4-1 and TRBJ2-1, with a possible D match to TRBD2 (5 bases). Germline V gene data show CDR1 as MGHRA and CDR2 as YSYEKL. CDR3 length equals 13 residues. Trimming removed 4 bases from V and 9 bases from J, with 13 bases in between. The CDR3 DNA reads TGCGCCAGCAGCCCGAACCGAGGGTTTGAGCAGTTCTTC. Protein: CASSPNRGFEQFF.

The chain combines TRBV29-1 with TRBJ2-7, with a tentative D call TRBD2 (5 bases). Germline lookup yields CDR1 SQVTM and CDR2 ANQGSEA. CDR3 length: 14 amino acids. V was pared by 5 bases and J by 4 bases, with 18 bases between. In DNA, the CDR3 is TGCAGCGTTTCCCGGGGTAGCGAACCATACGAGCAGTACTTC. Translation: CSVSRGSEPYEQYF.

This chain connects TRBV20-1 to TRBJ1-1, with a weak D call TRBD1 (5 bases). CDR1 and CDR2 (germline): DFQATT, SNEGSKA (reference sequence). The CDR3 length is 16 residues. Trimming pared 3 bases from V and 0 bases from J, leaving 17 bases between. The CDR3 DNA is TGCAGTGCTAGTTACCCGCAGGGCGTCCTGAACACTGAAGCTTTCTTT. This gives the protein CSASYPQGVLNTEAFF.

The chain is built from TRBV12-5 and TRBJ2-6, with D possibly TRBD1 on 6 matching bases. The CDR3 extends over 20 amino acids. V lost 0 bases, J lost 2 bases, and 20 bases lay in between. Germline CDR1 and CDR2: LGHNT and FRNRAP. As DNA, the CDR3 is TGTGCTAGTGGTTTGGTACGGGGAGAGGGGGTAAACACTGGGGCCAACGTCCTGACTTTC. Its translation: CASGLVRGEGVNTGANVLTF.

This clone was counted a single time. The chain employs TRBV5-4 and TRBJ1-3; D uncertain. The germline V gene has CDR1 SGHNT and CDR2 YYREEE (reference sequence). The V gene lost 3 bases and the J gene lost 2 bases, with 18 bases spanning the gap. CDR3 length equals 17 residues. The CDR3 region has the DNA TGTGCCAGCAGCTCGGGTCGTGGGAGGCTCGCTGGAAACACCATATATTTT. This encodes CASSSGRGRLAGNTIYF.

This clone was picked up a small number of times. The chain employs TRBV7-9 and TRBJ2-7, with 9 bases matching TRBD1. Germline V gives CDR1 SEHNR, CDR2 FQNEAQ (reference sequence). CDR3 length: 16 residues. After removal of 5 bases from V and 9 bases from J, the junction contained 17 bases not matched to a gene. The CDR3 DNA sequence: TGTGCCAGCAGCCCCCGGGCCGGGACAGGGAAGTTACGGCAGTACTTC. Its translation: CASSPRAGTGKLRQYF.